These 25 T cell receptor beta chains were sequenced from one sample in a study of cytomegalovirus exposure and HLA in healthy donors. Primers for the PCR totalled 60 Vbeta and 13 Jbeta. Sequenced by immunoSEQ multiplex PCR; TCRdb stores in-frame clones only, minus some. The sample holds about 150,000 clones, roughly 63% seen once. The sequencing input was PBMCs. The receptors were gathered from a woman aged 55-69 years in good health and CMV-seropositive.

The chain carries TRBV6-5 and TRBJ2-5; D gene ambiguous. The DNA end favors TRBJ2-7, so the J call may be wrong. CDR3 length: 15 residues. Looked up from germline, CDR1 is MNHEY and CDR2 is SVGAGI. The CDR3 is CASSYSFGGSYEQYF. The CDR3 DNA reads as TGTGCCAGCAGTTACTCGTTCGGCGGCTCCTACGAGCAGTACTTC.

The chain is built from TRBV29-1 and TRBJ2-1; D remains ambiguous. CDR1 SQVTM and CDR2 ANQGSEA come from the germline V gene. Between the trimmed V and J ends, which lost 2 bases and 2 bases, there was a span of 10 bases. The CDR3 length is 14 residues. DNA of the CDR3: TGCAGCGTTGAAATGCCCCGGGCCTACAATGAGCAGTTCTTC. It translates to CSVEMPRAYNEQFF.

This clone appeared a few times. V and J are TRBV5-4 and TRBJ2-3, with TRBD2 matching over 7 bases. This CDR3 has 17 amino acids. Germline loops: CDR1 SGHNT, CDR2 YYREEE (reference sequence). Trimming cost V 1 base and J 4 bases; bases outside gene matches: 12. The CDR3 reads CASSLTMAAGAPDTQYF. CDR3 DNA sequence: TGTGCCAGCAGCTTGACCATGGCGGCGGGAGCCCCAGATACGCAGTATTTT. The variable domain in full, completed from reference TRBV5-4 and TRBJ2-3, reads ETGVTQSPTHLIKTRGQQVTLRCSSQSGHNTVSWYQQALGQGPQFIFQYYREEENGRGNFPPRFSGLQFPNYSSELNVNALELDDSALYLCASSLTMAAGAPDTQYFGPGTRLTVL.

The V call is TRBV30, the J call TRBJ1-4; D unresolved. CDR3 length: 12 residues. The V end was cut by 6 bases, the J end by 4 bases, with 9 bases between. Germline CDR1 is GTSNPN and CDR2 is SVGIG (reference sequence). The CDR3 here is CACGLLNEKLFF. DNA of the CDR3: TGTGCCTGTGGACTTCTTAATGAAAAACTGTTTTTT. Filled out from reference TRBV30 and TRBJ1-4, the complete variable domain reads SQTIHQWPATLVQPVGSPLSLECTVEGTSNPNLYWYRQAAGRGLQLLFYSVGIGQISSEVPQNLSASRPQDRQFILSSKKLLLSDSGFYLCACGLLNEKLFFGSGTQLSVL.

This chain links TRBV7-3 with TRBJ1-6, with a possible D match to TRBD1 (6 bases). Trimming removed 1 base from V and 10 bases from J, with 14 bases in between. The CDR3 contains 15 residues. Germline CDR1 reads SGHTA; CDR2 reads FQGTGA. The CDR3 protein is CASSLSGGAGSPLHF. The DNA for the CDR3 is TGTGCCAGCAGCTTAAGCGGGGGCGCGGGCTCACCCCTCCACTTT.

The rearrangement links TRBV7-9 to TRBJ1-2; D call uncertain. V lost 1 base to trimming and J lost 4 bases, with 10 bases between them. Germline-derived CDR1 and CDR2 are SEHNR and FQNEAQ (reference sequence). This CDR3 is built from 14 residues. This CDR3 reads CASSLGGISYGYTF. CDR3 DNA: TGTGCCAGCAGCTTAGGCGGGATTAGCTATGGCTACACCTTC.

This chain connects TRBV11-2 to TRBJ1-1, with 7 bases lining up with TRBD1. The CDR3 spans 14 residues. V was clipped by 6 bases and J by 1 base; unmatched bases: 5. CDR1 SGHAT and CDR2 FQNNGV come from the germline V gene. CDR3 DNA sequence: TGTGCCAGCAGGACGGGACAGACGAACACTGAAGCTTTCTTT. Translation gives CASRTGQTNTEAFF.

V usage is TRBV25-1 and J usage is TRBJ1-5; D gene unclear. The V end was cut by 2 bases, the J end by 0 bases, with 11 bases between. This CDR3 region has 16 residues. CDR1 and CDR2 (germline): MGHDK, SYGVNS. This CDR3 reads CASSEKDYYSNQPQHF. The CDR3 region has the DNA TGTGCCAGCAGTGAAAAGGACTACTATAGCAATCAGCCCCAGCATTTT.

This rearrangement joins TRBV7-2 to TRBJ2-2; 10 nucleotides match TRBD1. V trimming: 5 bases; J trimming: 7 bases; junction bases outside the gene matches: 7. Germline V gene lookup returns CDR1 SGHTA and CDR2 FQGNSA. CDR3 length: 15 amino acids. CDR3: CASSPRTGGIGELFF. The CDR3 DNA follows: TGTGCCAGCAGCCCAAGGACAGGGGGGATCGGGGAGCTGTTTTTT.

This rearrangement joins TRBV29-1 to TRBJ2-3; TRBD1 matches 8 bases. V shed 7 bases, J shed 5 bases, and the junction held 8 bases outside the gene matches. The CDR3 has 13 residues. Germline V gene lookup returns CDR1 SQVTM and CDR2 ANQGSEA. Here the CDR3 reads CSADRGKRDTQYF. The CDR3 DNA is TGCAGCGCCGACAGGGGAAAACGAGATACGCAGTATTTT.

The chain links TRBV5-1 to TRBJ2-3; 13 nucleotides align to TRBD2. The CDR3 is 16 amino acids. V was clipped by 6 bases and J by 5 bases; unmatched bases: 9. CDR1 is SGHRS, CDR2 YFSETQ, per germline. The CDR3 sequence: CASNRGLAGRQDTQYF. CDR3 DNA: TGCGCCAGCAACCGGGGACTAGCGGGACGCCAAGATACGCAGTATTTT.

CDR3 DNA: TGTGCCAGCAGCTTACTAGCGGGAGGGCCGGGAGATACGCAGTATTTT. Translating it yields CASSLLAGGPGDTQYF. The chain combines TRBV7-9 with TRBJ2-3; 12 nucleotides align to TRBD2. The CDR3 is 16 residues long. V lost 2 bases and J lost 5; bases outside the gene matches: 5. Germline assignment: CDR1 SEHNR and CDR2 FQNEAQ (reference sequence).

In its sample, this clone was seen a few times. The rearrangement links TRBV6-5 to TRBJ1-4; tentatively, D is TRBD1 (6 bases). In germline, CDR1 is MNHEY, CDR2 SVGAGI. Trimming cost V 9 bases and J 8 bases, with 13 bases left between them. CDR3 length equals 12 residues. CDR3 amino acids: CASPQRGEKLFF. DNA of the CDR3: TGTGCCAGTCCTCAAAGGGGGGAAAAACTGTTTTTT.

The rearrangement links TRBV12-5 to TRBJ2-2; D gene ambiguous. CDR3 size: 13 residues. V gave up 8 bases and J gave up 6 bases, with 13 bases separating them. The germline V gene has CDR1 LGHNT and CDR2 FRNRAP. CDR3 nucleotide sequence: TGTGCTAGTAGCCCCAGCGCTTCCGGGGAGCTGTTTTTT. Amino acids: CASSPSASGELFF.

The chain is built from TRBV5-6 and TRBJ2-5, with 10 bases aligning to TRBD2. The germline V gene encodes CDR1 SGHDT and CDR2 YYEEEE. This CDR3 has 19 residues. J was trimmed by 1 base and V by 3 bases; bases with no gene match: 15. The CDR3 bases are TGTGCCAGCAGCTCTCTAGGGGAACTAGCGGGAAGAGGCCAAGAGACCCAGTACTTC. Translating it yields CASSSLGELAGRGQETQYF.

The chain uses TRBV5-1 and TRBJ2-3; TRBD2 agrees at 8 bases. The junction had 3 bases not matched to a gene; V was cut back by 5 bases and J by 1 base. CDR1 SGHRS and CDR2 YFSETQ come from the germline V gene. The CDR3 has 14 amino acids. CDR3 sequence: CASRVTSGTDTQYF. In DNA, the CDR3 is TGCGCCAGCAGGGTGACTAGCGGCACAGATACGCAGTATTTT. Combining the CDR3 with reference TRBV5-1 and TRBJ2-3 gives the whole variable domain KAGVTQTPRYLIKTRGQQVTLSCSPISGHRSVSWYQQTPGQGLQFLFEYFSETQRNKGNFPGRFSGRQFSNSRSEMNVSTLELGDSALYLCASRVTSGTDTQYFGPGTRLTVL.

V and J are TRBV7-2 and TRBJ2-7; the D gene is possibly TRBD1 (6 bases). The CDR3 runs to 14 residues. Trimming left V 3 bases short and J 3 bases short, with 12 bases between. The V gene's germline CDR1 is SGHTA and CDR2 FQGNSA. This chain's CDR3 is CASSFLGAVYEQYF. The CDR3 DNA is TGTGCCAGCAGCTTTTTGGGGGCTGTCTACGAGCAGTACTTC.

The rearrangement uses TRBV27 and TRBJ1-3, with TRBD1 matching 8 bases. With 5 bases clipped from V and 1 base from J, the junction kept 7 bases outside the gene matches. Per germline, CDR1 MNHEY and CDR2 SMNVEV (reference sequence). This CDR3 comprises 16 residues. The DNA of the CDR3 is TGTGCCAGCAGTAAAGACAGGGGCCCTTCTGGAAACACCATATATTTT. It encodes CASSKDRGPSGNTIYF.

The chain employs TRBV7-6 and TRBJ2-1; D uncertain. Trimming removed 0 bases at V and 8 bases at J, with 5 bases between. Germline V gene data show CDR1 as SGHVS and CDR2 as FNYEAQ. The CDR3 totals 12 residues. CDR3 sequence reads: CASSLAGYEQFF. The CDR3 DNA reads as TGTGCCAGCAGCTTAGCGGGCTATGAGCAGTTCTTC. The whole variable domain, remainder taken from reference TRBV7-6 and TRBJ2-1, is GAGVSQSPRYKVTKRGQDVALRCDPISGHVSLYWYRQALGQGPEFLTYFNYEAQQDKSGLPNDRFSAERPEGSISTLTIQRTEQRDSAMYRCASSLAGYEQFFGPGTRLTVL.

The chain joins TRBV25-1 to TRBJ1-5, with 7 bases fitting TRBD1. The V gene end was trimmed by 4 bases and the J gene end by 3 bases; junction bases not matched to a gene: 3. Germline-derived CDR1 and CDR2 are MGHDK and SYGVNS. The CDR3 is made up of 14 amino acids. In DNA form, the CDR3 reads TGTGCCAGCAGTGTCACAGGGGACAATCAGCCCCAGCATTTT. Translated: CASSVTGDNQPQHF.

This chain joins TRBV7-7 and TRBJ2-5; TRBD2 aligns across 8 bases. The CDR3 totals 18 residues. V lost 5 bases to trimming and J lost 3 bases; unmatched junction nucleotides: 17. Per germline, CDR1 SSHAT and CDR2 FNYEAQ (reference sequence). CDR3 sequence reads: CASSPLYSGPGGEETQYF. In nucleotides, the CDR3 is TGTGCCAGCAGCCCTCTCTACTCTGGCCCGGGAGGGGAAGAGACCCAGTACTTC.

This clone showed up just once. The genes are TRBV7-2 and TRBJ2-3; TRBD2 is a possible D gene (6 bases). The germline V gene has CDR1 SGHTA and CDR2 FQGNSA. Trimming cost V 5 bases and J 1 base, with 13 bases left between them. CDR3 size: 15 residues. The CDR3 DNA reads TGTGCCAGCAGCCTTAGCCCGGGAGGCACAGATACGCAGTATTTT. It encodes CASSLSPGGTDTQYF.

The chain joins TRBV6-5 to TRBJ2-5; D might be TRBD2 (5 bases). Trimming pared 6 bases from V and 2 bases from J, leaving 10 bases between. CDR1 and CDR2 (germline): MNHEY, SVGAGI. The CDR3 is made up of 13 amino acids. This CDR3 reads CASRTGSQETQYF. The CDR3 DNA sequence: TGTGCCAGCAGGACGGGGTCTCAAGAGACCCAGTACTTC.

The CDR3 sequence is CASSRDRSYEQYF. The CDR3, as DNA: TGTGCCAGCAGTCGGGACAGGTCCTACGAGCAGTACTTC. V is TRBV6-1 and J is TRBJ2-7, with 8 positions matching TRBD1. Germline-derived CDR1 and CDR2 are MNHNS and SASEGT. Unmatched junction bases numbered 1, after V lost 5 bases and J lost 1 base. The CDR3 runs 13 residues.

V is TRBV19 and J is TRBJ2-2, with 8 bases aligning to TRBD1. V was clipped by 6 bases and J by 11 bases; unmatched bases: 5. CDR3 size: 12 residues. CDR1 and CDR2 from the germline V gene are LNHDA and SQIVND (reference sequence). The CDR3 region is CASSMDREELFF. The CDR3 DNA reads as TGTGCCAGTAGCATGGACAGGGAAGAGCTGTTTTTT. Based on the CDR3 plus reference TRBV19 and TRBJ2-2, the full variable domain is DGGITQSPKYLFRKEGQNVTLSCEQNLNHDAMYWYRQDPGQGLRLIYYSQIVNDFQKGDIAEGYSVSREKKESFPLTVTSAQKNPTAFYLCASSMDREELFFGEGSRLTVL.